The sequence of this T cell receptor beta chain was determined in a study of OX40 agonist ivuxolimab in advanced cancers. The CDR3 covers 15 residues. The ends were cut back, 3 bases at V and 6 bases at J, with 18 bases in the middle. CDR1 and CDR2 (germline): KGHSH, LQKENI. Generated by immunoSEQ multiplex PCR, the TCRdb table keeps only in-frame clones and is missing some. The sample lists about 100,000 clones, approximately 90% occurring once. The chain links TRBV18 to TRBJ2-7, with D possibly called TRBD1 or TRBD2 (5 bases each). This receptor was identified in an adult with an advanced solid tumor such as melanoma, head and neck, liver or kidney cancer. Sequenced here: CD4+ or CD8+ T cells sorted from blood, sampled in a trial of the OX40 agonist ivuxolimab. CDR3 coding DNA: TGTGCCAGCTCACCCGCGGGTAGGGGTGACTCCGAGCAGTACTTC. This encodes CASSPAGRGDSEQYF.